This is a list of T cell receptor beta chains from one sample in a study of a mutant IDH1 vaccine in newly diagnosed glioma. The method was immunoSEQ multiplex PCR; TCRdb's version includes in-frame clones alone and lacks a portion of them. The sample has about 53,000 clones; about 81% are singletons. Their target antigens are unknown. The sequences come from PBMCs, collected from a glioma patient whose treatment included an IDH1 peptide vaccine. Receptors were obtained from a woman in her thirties or forties with glioma. Some clones in this sample may be carry-over from other donors' samples. Each CDR3 is given with its conserved first and last residue. The D gene is left open where the match is weak. Clone size is given for some rows only: seen once, a few or many times, or a class if the clone is expanded.

d_call	v_call	clone_size	j_call	cdr3_aa	cdr3_nt
TRBD2	TRBV6-5	-	TRBJ2-5	CASSSWGGKTQYF	TGTGCCAGCAGTTCTTGGGGGGGGAAGACCCAGTACTTC
-	TRBV6-5	-	TRBJ1-4	CASSLGVPGHKLFF	TGTGCCAGCAGTTTGGGGGTCCCGGGACATAAACTGTTTTTT
TRBD1	TRBV7-2	-	TRBJ2-7	CASSLGTGRYEQYF	TGTGCCAGCAGCTTGGGGACAGGTAGATACGAGCAGTACTTC
-	TRBV6-6	-	TRBJ2-1	CASSYGLYNEQFF	TGTGCCAGCAGTTACGGACTCTACAATGAGCAGTTCTTC
-	TRBV18	once	TRBJ1-1	CASSPDWVRGTEAFF	TGTGCCAGCTCACCTGACTGGGTGCGGGGCACTGAAGCTTTCTTT
TRBD1	TRBV4-2	-	TRBJ2-1	CASSQDTGAEQFF	TGTGCCAGCAGCCAAGATACAGGGGCTGAGCAGTTCTTC
-	TRBV15	-	TRBJ2-3	CATSRPRGLAGSSSTDTQYF	TGTGCCACCAGCAGGCCCAGGGGGCTAGCGGGATCCTCTAGCACAGATACGCAGTATTTT
-	TRBV10-1	-	TRBJ2-1	CASSEAGAGEQFF	TGCGCCAGCAGTGAGGCAGGGGCGGGTGAGCAGTTCTTC
-	TRBV4-3	-	TRBJ1-2	CASSQDRGPGGGYTF	TGCGCCAGCAGCCAAGATAGGGGTCCCGGAGGGGGCTACACCTTC
TRBD2	TRBV18	-	TRBJ2-7	CASSPGLATYEQYF	TGTGCCAGCTCACCGGGACTAGCGACCTACGAGCAGTACTTC
-	TRBV25-1	once	TRBJ1-4	CASSDRGIGEKLFF	TGTGCCAGCAGTGACCGGGGGATCGGTGAAAAACTGTTTTTT
TRBD1	TRBV27	-	TRBJ2-7	CASRTPGQGSYEQYF	TGTGCCAGCAGGACTCCGGGACAGGGCTCCTACGAGCAGTACTTC
TRBD2	TRBV7-2	-	TRBJ2-5	CASSLDRRGGTQYF	TGTGCCAGCAGCTTAGACCGGCGCGGGGGGACCCAGTACTTC
TRBD1	TRBV7-6	once	TRBJ1-2	CASSLRQGDGYTF	TGTGCCAGCAGCCTCCGACAGGGGGATGGCTACACCTTC